The sequence of this TCR beta chain was determined in a study of graft-versus-host responses after intestinal transplantation (dated by TCRdb to the early 2020s). With respect to the entire study: The transplants that recipients received were multivisceral, liver-intestinal, or isolated intestinal. Bulk TCR-beta CDR3 sequencing was used to track graft-versus-host and host-versus-graft alloreactive T cell clones in the graft, circulation and bone marrow after intestinal transplantation. Rather than going through the commercial service, samples from three later patients were sequenced in-house on an Illumina MiSeq and processed with MiXCR. A cohort of under 30 intestinal transplant recipients, including one retransplant, was enrolled, and a few patients lacking pretransplant specimens were excluded. To identify alloreactive clones, pre-transplant mixed lymphocyte reaction products were sequenced and then compared with unstimulated pre-transplant donor and recipient T cells. All recipients received anti-thymocyte globulin induction followed by maintenance tacrolimus and steroids for two to four years. A peak of at least 4% donor T cells among recipient peripheral blood mononuclear cells was the definition used for donor T cell macrochimerism.

The meaning of the sample's time point label: cells obtained before transplantation from donor or recipient. Mixed lymphocyte reactions plated approximately 200,000 CFSE-labeled pre-transplant responders with approximately 200,000 irradiated violet-dye-labeled stimulators and were cultured for approximately six days. After the mixed lymphocyte reaction, proliferating CD3+CD4+CFSE-low and CD3+CD8+CFSE-low responder cells were FACS-sorted on a BD Influx sorter. Sequences SQVTM (CDR1) and ANQGSEA (CDR2) are obtained from the germline V gene. At the junction V is shortened by 3 bases and J by 0 bases, with 15 bases in between. Taken from cysteine to phenylalanine, the CDR3 has 16 residues. The sequence is cut down to CDR3 DNA, 48 bases in frame from base 1. In regard to this clone: No per-base quality is available; no much larger clone lies one base away.

The protocol used for the library was the immunoSEQ multiplex PCR assay. For most patients, genomic DNA was isolated with the Qiagen DNeasy Blood and Tissue Kit and sent frozen to Adaptive Biotechnologies for TCR sequencing. Adaptive Biotechnologies carried out high-throughput TCR-beta CDR3 sequencing of genomic DNA for most patients. On the study's bioinformatics: TCR sequencing data for roughly 20 patients were retrieved from Adaptive's ImmunoSEQ software; a few other patients were processed with MiXCR and VDJtools. To correct CD4 versus CD8 sorting errors, any sequence found in both subsets at a frequency ratio below 5:1 was removed. CDR3 nucleotide sequences shared between donor and recipient were removed because the origin of such sequences could not be assigned. To be classed as alloreactive, a clone needed at least 2-fold expansion over unstimulated cells and a minimum CFSE-low frequency of 0.002% (template counts) or 0.001% (read counts). Clones detected in sequenced pre-transplant spleen, lymph node, or MLR CFSE-low populations of the donor or recipient were defined as mappable. Cumulative frequency of alloreactive clones was calculated as a percentage of all sequences weighted by copy number. The source is immuneACCESS, and TCRdb retained only in-frame sequences with V and J called. Part of the clones is not carried over; for the studies checked, unresolved V genes explain less than half of this, and the remainder is unexplained. V and J calls and clone size are given by that table; D and trimming were obtained from the DNA. This sample gives around 8,000 clones in total; 31% of them show up just once. The ten largest clones add up to more than 2% of the sample.

General conclusions and limits of the study: Early after transplant, peak levels of circulating GvH clones were associated with declines in HvG clones. GvH clones were detected in recipient bone marrow, and some appeared earlier in ileal mucosa or blood, consistent with an intestinal mucosal origin. Conclusions were limited by the relatively low number and heterogeneity of intestinal transplant patients. Patients with donor T cell macrochimerism had high GvH to HvG T cell clonal ratios in their allografts.

This sequence originates from a human patient who received an intestinal transplant. The chain is assembled from TRBV29-1 and TRBJ2-1, and the D gene may be TRBD1, 6 bases matching. This specimen consisted of alloreactive CD8+ T cells from a mixed lymphocyte reaction culture, obtained before intestinal transplant. What the cell subset or site label conveys for this sample: CFSE-low proliferating T cells sorted from roughly six-day pre-transplant mixed lymphocyte reaction (GvH or HvG direction). The CDR3 reads as follows: CSVEGTGSHSYNEQFF. In nucleotides, the sequence is TGCAGCGTTGAGGGTACAGGGTCCCACTCCTACAATGAGCAGTTCTTC.